The 21 T cell receptor beta chains given below trace back to one sample, sequenced in a study of blood T cell repertoires in COVID-19. Clones were sequenced by immunoSEQ multiplex PCR, and TCRdb holds only the in-frame ones, with some missing. This table holds some 160,000 clones, more than 65% found once. Input material: peripheral blood. The receptors originated from a man in his sixties with acute or convalescent COVID-19.

V gene TRBV23-1 combines with J gene TRBJ2-2, with unresolved D. TRBV23-1 is sorted into the ORF group, with uncertain function. V gave up 6 bases and J gave up 2 bases, with 22 bases separating them. The CDR3 covers 18 residues. CDR3: CASRPSKTRWRNTGELFF. The CDR3 nucleotides read TGCGCCAGCAGACCATCGAAAACGCGTTGGAGAAACACCGGGGAGCTGTTTTTT.

The chain is built from TRBV5-6 and TRBJ2-1; 8 bases match TRBD2. The CDR3 consists of 15 residues. The trim removed 5 bases at V and 0 bases at J, leaving 4 bases unmatched. Germline-derived CDR1 and CDR2 are SGHDT and YYEEEE. Here the CDR3 reads CASRDSGSSYNEQFF. The CDR3 region has the DNA TGTGCCAGCAGGGACAGCGGGAGCTCCTACAATGAGCAGTTCTTC. The whole variable domain, remainder taken from reference TRBV5-6 and TRBJ2-1, is DAGVTQSPTHLIKTRGQQVTLRCSPKSGHDTVSWYQQALGQGPQFIFQYYEEEERQRGNFPDRFSGHQFPNYSSELNVNALLLGDSALYLCASRDSGSSYNEQFFGPGTRLTVL.

This chain uses TRBV2 with TRBJ1-4; 8 bases match TRBD1. This CDR3 is built from 13 residues. Germline CDR1 SNHLY, CDR2 FYNNEI. V was clipped by 6 bases and J by 8 bases; unmatched bases: 5. The CDR3 DNA is TGTGCCAGCAGCTTAGGACAGGGCGAAAAACTGTTTTTT. Residues: CASSLGQGEKLFF.

On this clone itself: The junction differs from germline at one of its ends, possibly a read error. The chain combines TRBV6-1 with TRBJ2-3; weak D call: TRBD2 (6 bases). Germline V gives CDR1 MNHNS, CDR2 SASEGT. The CDR3 sequence is 12 residues long. The CDR3 loop is CASTEGRDTQYF. CDR3 coding DNA: TGTGCCAGCACTGAAGGGAGGGATACGCAGTATTTT.

This clone was seen a few times. This chain uses TRBV18 with TRBJ1-3; a possible D gene is TRBD1 (6 bases). The CDR3 has 15 residues. Germline V gene data show CDR1 as KGHSH and CDR2 as LQKENI. The V gene lost 3 bases and the J gene lost 0 bases, with 9 bases spanning the gap. The CDR3 reads CASSPWDISGNTIYF. The CDR3 region has the DNA TGTGCCAGCTCACCGTGGGACATCTCTGGAAACACCATATATTTT.

This clone has more than one count but fewer than ten. The chain joins TRBV24-1 to TRBJ2-5; 8 bases line up with TRBD1. The CDR3 is made up of 18 amino acids. Germline V gene lookup returns CDR1 KGHDR and CDR2 SFDVKD. The V and J ends lost 8 bases and 5 bases, in that order; junction bases with no gene match: 21. Written as DNA, the CDR3 is TGTGCCACCACCCGAGTTGGGGAGTTCCAGGGGGCTTGGGAGACCCAGTACTTC. Its translation: CATTRVGEFQGAWETQYF.

This clone was counted between two and nine times. The chain joins TRBV9 to TRBJ2-7, with D possibly matching TRBD2 (6 bases). V was shortened by 2 bases and J by 2 bases, with 11 bases between the two germline ends. There are 14 residues in the CDR3. CDR1 and CDR2 from the germline V gene are SGDLS and YYNGEE. DNA for the CDR3: TGTGCCAGCAGCGTCGGGACTCCTCCCTACGAGCAGTACTTC. It is translated as CASSVGTPPYEQYF.

This clone was recorded at least ten times. The V call is TRBV5-5, the J call TRBJ2-7; D possibly corresponds to TRBD2 (5 bases). This CDR3 comprises 14 residues. Trimming removed 1 base at V and 0 bases at J, with 8 bases between. Germline CDR1 reads SGHKS; CDR2 reads YYEKEE (reference sequence). The CDR3 spells CASSLSGSSYEQYF. The CDR3, as DNA: TGTGCCAGCAGCTTGTCGGGGTCCTCCTACGAGCAGTACTTC.

V and J are TRBV6-5 and TRBJ2-3; 10 bases align to TRBD2. Trimming removed 7 bases from V and 4 bases from J; junction bases left unmatched: 8. CDR3 length: 15 residues. The V gene's germline CDR1 is MNHEY and CDR2 SVGAGI. The CDR3 is CASTELGLAADTQYF. The DNA for the CDR3 is TGTGCCAGCACCGAACTCGGACTAGCGGCAGATACGCAGTATTTT.

V gene TRBV5-8 combines with J gene TRBJ2-5; perhaps TRBD2 as D (6 bases). Trimming pared 2 bases from V and 4 bases from J, leaving 6 bases between. In germline, CDR1 is SGHTS, CDR2 YDEGEE. The CDR3 is 12 residues long. This CDR3 reads CASSFGGETQYF. The CDR3, as DNA: TGTGCCAGCAGCTTCGGGGGAGAGACCCAGTACTTC.

The genes are TRBV7-8 and TRBJ2-5; TRBD1 aligns across 9 bases. The CDR3 extends over 15 amino acids. From germline, CDR1 is SGHVS and CDR2 FQNEAQ. The V gene end was trimmed by 2 bases and the J gene end by 5 bases; junction bases not matched to a gene: 6. CDR3 loop: CASSLRTGGTETQYF. The CDR3 DNA reads as TGTGCCAGCAGCTTACGAACAGGGGGCACGGAGACCCAGTACTTC.

The chain combines TRBV3-1 (or the pseudogene TRBV3-2) with TRBJ2-3, with D tentatively TRBD2 (5 bases). Germline V gene lookup returns CDR1 LGHDT and CDR2 YNNKEL (reference sequence). This CDR3 has 13 residues. The V and J ends lost 2 bases and 9 bases respectively, with 12 bases between them. CDR3 residues: CASSQQLEDTQYF. DNA for the CDR3: TGTGCCAGCAGCCAACAACTAGAAGACACGCAGTATTTT.

The gene calls are TRBV6-5 and TRBJ2-7; 8 bases line up with TRBD2. Germline V gene data show CDR1 as MNHEY and CDR2 as SVGAGI. This CDR3 has 13 amino acids. J gave up 3 bases and V 11 bases, and 9 bases lay outside the gene matches. The CDR3 bases are TGTGCCTCAAGGGGCGGGAGGTACTACGAGCAGTACTTC. Its protein product is CASRGGRYYEQYF.

The J gene is TRBJ1-1, the V gene TRBV7-9; D is unresolved. This CDR3 spans 13 amino acids. Trimming removed 2 bases at V and 1 base at J, with 5 bases between. Per the germline V gene, CDR1 is SEHNR and CDR2 is FQNEAQ (reference sequence). The CDR3 DNA follows: TGTGCCAGCAGCTTAAGACAGAACACTGAAGCTTTCTTT. This gives the protein CASSLRQNTEAFF.

The chain is built from TRBV13 and TRBJ2-5; TRBD2 aligns across 9 bases. Per germline, CDR1 PRHDT and CDR2 FYEKMQ (reference sequence). The J segment lost 3 bases and the V segment lost 0 bases, leaving 8 bases of the junction unmatched. The CDR3 contains 17 residues. CDR3 loop: CASSLGSGLAQEETQYF. The CDR3, as DNA: TGTGCCAGCAGCTTAGGCTCGGGACTAGCCCAGGAAGAGACCCAGTACTTC.

This chain links TRBV27 with TRBJ2-7, with a possible D match to TRBD2 (5 bases). V was clipped by 6 bases and J by 3 bases, with 9 bases between them. CDR1 and CDR2 (germline): MNHEY, SMNVEV (reference sequence). CDR3 length equals 12 residues. CDR3 amino acids: CASRGSGYEQYF. CDR3 in DNA: TGTGCCAGCAGGGGGAGCGGCTACGAGCAGTACTTC.

The chain links TRBV6-4 to TRBJ2-1; TRBD1 is a possible D gene (5 bases). Germline loops: CDR1 MRHNA, CDR2 SNTAGT. The CDR3 has 12 residues. V was pared by 3 bases and J by 8 bases, with 8 bases between. CDR3 sequence reads: CASSEGPHEQFF. The CDR3 DNA reads as TGTGCCAGCAGTGAGGGGCCCCATGAGCAGTTCTTC.

This rearrangement joins TRBV6-5 to TRBJ2-5; perhaps TRBD1 as D (5 bases). The CDR3 runs to 15 residues. Germline loops: CDR1 MNHEY, CDR2 SVGAGI. V lost 2 bases, J lost 0 bases, and 10 bases lay in between. Written as DNA, the CDR3 is TGTGCCAGCAGTTACCTTGACAGCTACCAAGAGACCCAGTACTTC. Translation gives CASSYLDSYQETQYF.

The chain is built from TRBV2 and TRBJ2-1; TRBD2 matches at 8 bases. The ends lost 2 bases at V and 4 bases at J; junction bases unmatched: 4. The CDR3 extends over 15 amino acids. Germline V CDR1 and CDR2: SNHLY, FYNNEI. The DNA of the CDR3 is TGTGCCAGCAGTGAATCAGCGGGAGTTTACAATGAGCAGTTCTTC. Protein: CASSESAGVYNEQFF.

This clone was recorded only once. The gene calls are TRBV5-4 and TRBJ2-7; tentative D call: TRBD1 (6 bases). The CDR3 contains 14 residues. Between the trimmed V and J ends, which lost 4 bases and 1 base, there was a span of 12 bases. CDR1 SGHNT and CDR2 YYREEE come from the germline V gene (reference sequence). CDR3 protein: CASSPLQGSYEQYF. The CDR3 region has the DNA TGTGCCAGCAGCCCGTTACAGGGTTCCTACGAGCAGTACTTC.

V gene TRBV6-5 combines with J gene TRBJ2-7, with D possibly TRBD2 on 5 matching bases. In germline, CDR1 is MNHEY, CDR2 SVGAGI. This CDR3 is 15 amino acids long. Trimming stripped 10 bases from V and 3 bases from J, with 22 bases between. CDR3 protein: CATRPDYLTYYEQYF. The CDR3, as DNA: TGTGCCACCAGGCCAGACTACCTCACCTACTACGAGCAGTACTTC.